This T cell receptor (beta chain) was recovered during a study of blood T cell repertoires in COVID-19. How the authors handled the data: Counts of nucleated cells, estimated from reference gene primer amplification, were obtained. Clones were read by immunoSEQ multiplex PCR, and TCRdb kept only the in-frame ones, dropping some. That table furnishes V, J and clone size, whereas the DNA furnished D and trimming. Among about 110,000 clones listed, approximately 90% were seen once. This CDR3 contains 14 residues. V lost 5 bases and J lost 5, with 12 bases in between. The germline gives CDR1 ENHRY, CDR2 SYGVKD.

This receptor was obtained from a woman aged 30 to 39 with acute or convalescent COVID-19. The chain couples TRBV10-3 to TRBJ1-4; no firm D call. Sequenced input: peripheral blood. CDR3 sequence: CAISRESNNEKLFF. The CDR3 DNA follows: TGTGCCATCAGTAGAGAGTCAAACAATGAAAAACTGTTTTTT.